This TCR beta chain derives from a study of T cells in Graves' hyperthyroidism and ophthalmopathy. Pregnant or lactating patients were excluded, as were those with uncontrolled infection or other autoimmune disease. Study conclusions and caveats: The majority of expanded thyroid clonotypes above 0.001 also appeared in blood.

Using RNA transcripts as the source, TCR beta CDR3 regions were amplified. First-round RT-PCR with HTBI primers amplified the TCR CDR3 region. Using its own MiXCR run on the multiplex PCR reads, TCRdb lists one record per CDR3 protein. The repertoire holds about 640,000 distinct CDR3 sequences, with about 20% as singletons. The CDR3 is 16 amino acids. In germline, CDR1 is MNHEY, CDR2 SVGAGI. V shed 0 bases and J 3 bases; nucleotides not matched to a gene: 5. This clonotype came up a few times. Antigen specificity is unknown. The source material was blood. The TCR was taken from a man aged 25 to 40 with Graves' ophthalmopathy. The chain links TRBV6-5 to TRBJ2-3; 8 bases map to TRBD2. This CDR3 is CASSYSAGGKTDTQYF. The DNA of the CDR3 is TGTGCCAGCAGTTACTCGGCGGGAGGAAAAACAGATACGCAGTATTTT.